The rows below give T cell receptor beta chains drawn from one sample of a study of beta chain features in type 1 diabetes. Generated by immunoSEQ multiplex PCR, the TCRdb table keeps only in-frame clones and is missing some. The data contain 300,000 to 350,000 clones, less than 20% of them singletons. The source material was naive CD4+ T cells from blood. These receptors all come from a woman aged 18-29 years in good health. Both conserved end residues are part of each CDR3. Fields, in order: J gene, V gene, clone size, D gene, CDR3 DNA, CDR3 protein. The D gene is left open where the match is weak. Only some rows state a clone size, as once, few, many or a class for expanded clones.

j_call: TRBJ1-1
v_call: TRBV5-1
clone_size: few
d_call: NA
cdr3_nt: TGCGCCAGCAGTGATAGTGGGCCTTGGAGGGCTGAAGCTTTCTTT
cdr3_aa: CASSDSGPWRAEAFF

j_call: TRBJ2-2
v_call: TRBV2
clone_size: NA
d_call: NA
cdr3_nt: TGTGCCAGCAGTCCTGTTTCGAACACCGGGGAGCTGTTTTTT
cdr3_aa: CASSPVSNTGELFF

j_call: TRBJ1-1
v_call: TRBV10-3
clone_size: NA
d_call: TRBD1
cdr3_nt: TGTGCCATCAGGGGGACAGGGGGCGTTGGCACTGAAGCTTTCTTT
cdr3_aa: CAIRGTGGVGTEAFF

j_call: TRBJ2-4
v_call: TRBV4-1
clone_size: few
d_call: TRBD1
cdr3_nt: TGCGCCAGCAGCCAGGCACAGGGGGCGAGTTACATTCAGTACTTC
cdr3_aa: CASSQAQGASYIQYF

j_call: TRBJ2-3
v_call: TRBV2
clone_size: few
d_call: NA
cdr3_nt: TGTGCCAGCAGTCCGAGGGCAGATACGCAGTATTTT
cdr3_aa: CASSPRADTQYF

j_call: TRBJ2-7
v_call: TRBV4-3
clone_size: few
d_call: TRBD1
cdr3_nt: TGCGCCAGCAGCCAAGAAGGCAGGGGGCGCGAGCAGTACTTC
cdr3_aa: CASSQEGRGREQYF

j_call: TRBJ2-5
v_call: TRBV11-2
clone_size: few
d_call: TRBD2
cdr3_nt: TGTGCCAGCAGCTTAGGACTAGCGGCAGAGACCCAGTACTTC
cdr3_aa: CASSLGLAAETQYF

j_call: TRBJ2-1
v_call: TRBV5-4
clone_size: few
d_call: NA
cdr3_nt: TGTGCCAGCAGCTTCATAGCGGACTACAATGAGCAGTTCTTC
cdr3_aa: CASSFIADYNEQFF

j_call: TRBJ1-2
v_call: TRBV19
clone_size: few
d_call: NA
cdr3_nt: TGTGCCAGTAGTATTGCCGCACAGACCTATGGCTACACCTTC
cdr3_aa: CASSIAAQTYGYTF

j_call: TRBJ2-7
v_call: TRBV5-1
clone_size: NA
d_call: TRBD1
cdr3_nt: TGCGCCAGCAGCTTGGGCCAGGGGGAGTACGAGCAGTACTTC
cdr3_aa: CASSLGQGEYEQYF

j_call: TRBJ2-7
v_call: TRBV9
clone_size: NA
d_call: TRBD1
cdr3_nt: TGTGCCAGCAGCCGACAGGGGGTCTACGAGCAGTACTTC
cdr3_aa: CASSRQGVYEQYF

j_call: TRBJ2-5
v_call: TRBV29-1
clone_size: few
d_call: NA
cdr3_nt: TGCAGCGTGGGGGGCCACAGGGGCGGTGAGACCCAGTACTTC
cdr3_aa: CSVGGHRGGETQYF

j_call: TRBJ1-6
v_call: TRBV19
clone_size: few
d_call: TRBD1
cdr3_nt: TGTGCCAGTAGTATTGGGACAGGGGATGGACCCCTCCACTTT
cdr3_aa: CASSIGTGDGPLHF